The sequence of this T cell receptor beta chain was determined in a study of shared clonotypes between healthy human individuals. This CDR3 has 13 residues. The germline gives CDR1 SQVTM, CDR2 ANQGSEA. V gave up 7 bases and J gave up 4 bases; unmatched junction bases: 3. Notes on this clone: Antigen specificity is unknown.

The protocol was immunoSEQ multiplex PCR, while the TCRdb copy is restricted to in-frame clones and leaves out a portion. This sample has about 470,000 clones, with roughly three quarters found just once. Study conclusions and caveats: Sampling included only blood; tissue repertoires likely differ. Sequencing depth was expected to affect clonotype sharing among donors.

The material sequenced was PBMCs. This sequence was found in a woman in her 40s in good health. Some clones in this sample may be carry-over from other donors' samples. The chain employs TRBV29-1 and TRBJ2-3; TRBD1 agrees at 12 bases. CDR3 sequence reads: CSGGTGGPDTQYF. The CDR3 coding sequence is TGCAGCGGTGGGACAGGGGGCCCAGATACGCAGTATTTT.